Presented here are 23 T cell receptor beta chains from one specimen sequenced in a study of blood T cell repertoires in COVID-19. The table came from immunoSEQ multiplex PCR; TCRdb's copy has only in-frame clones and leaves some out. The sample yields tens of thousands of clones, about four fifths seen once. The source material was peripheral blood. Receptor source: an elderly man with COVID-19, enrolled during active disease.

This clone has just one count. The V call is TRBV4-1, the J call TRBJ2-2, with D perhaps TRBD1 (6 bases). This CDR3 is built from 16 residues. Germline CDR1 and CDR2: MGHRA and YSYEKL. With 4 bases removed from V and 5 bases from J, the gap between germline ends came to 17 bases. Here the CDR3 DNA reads TGCGCCAGCAGCCCCATCGCAGGGGATGTTACCGGGGAGCTGTTTTTT. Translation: CASSPIAGDVTGELFF.

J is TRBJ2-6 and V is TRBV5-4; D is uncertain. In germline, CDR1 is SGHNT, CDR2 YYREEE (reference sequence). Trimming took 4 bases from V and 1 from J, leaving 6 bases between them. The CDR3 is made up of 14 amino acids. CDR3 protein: CASSQQSGANVLTF. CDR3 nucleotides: TGTGCCAGCAGCCAACAGTCTGGGGCCAACGTCCTGACTTTC.

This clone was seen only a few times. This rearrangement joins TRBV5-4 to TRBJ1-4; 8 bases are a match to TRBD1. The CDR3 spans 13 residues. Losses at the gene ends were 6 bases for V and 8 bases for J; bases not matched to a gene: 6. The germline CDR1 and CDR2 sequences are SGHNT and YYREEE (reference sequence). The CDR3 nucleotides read TGTGCCAGCAAGGACAGGGAGGGGGAAAAACTGTTTTTT. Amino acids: CASKDREGEKLFF.

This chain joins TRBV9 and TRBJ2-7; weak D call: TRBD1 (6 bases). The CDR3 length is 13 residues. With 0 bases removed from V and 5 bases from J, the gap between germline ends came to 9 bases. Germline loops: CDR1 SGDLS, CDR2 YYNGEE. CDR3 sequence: CASSVGTVNEQYF. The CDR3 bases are TGTGCCAGCAGCGTAGGGACAGTGAACGAGCAGTACTTC.

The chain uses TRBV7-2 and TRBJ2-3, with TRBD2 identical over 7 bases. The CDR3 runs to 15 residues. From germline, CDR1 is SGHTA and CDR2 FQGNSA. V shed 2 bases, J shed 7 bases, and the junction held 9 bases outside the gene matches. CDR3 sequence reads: CASSLMAGVGNTQYF. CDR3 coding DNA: TGTGCCAGCAGCTTAATGGCGGGGGTGGGCAATACGCAGTATTTT. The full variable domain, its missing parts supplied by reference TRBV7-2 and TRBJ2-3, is GAGVSQSPSNKVTEKGKDVELRCDPISGHTALYWYRQSLGQGLEFLIYFQGNSAPDKSGLPSDRFSAERTGGSVSTLTIQRTQQEDSAVYLCASSLMAGVGNTQYFGPGTRLTVL.

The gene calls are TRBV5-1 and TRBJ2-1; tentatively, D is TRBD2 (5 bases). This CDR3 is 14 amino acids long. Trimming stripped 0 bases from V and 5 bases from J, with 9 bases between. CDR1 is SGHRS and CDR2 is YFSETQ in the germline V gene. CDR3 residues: CASSLELDDNEQFF. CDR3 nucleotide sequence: TGCGCCAGCAGCTTGGAACTAGATGACAATGAGCAGTTCTTC.

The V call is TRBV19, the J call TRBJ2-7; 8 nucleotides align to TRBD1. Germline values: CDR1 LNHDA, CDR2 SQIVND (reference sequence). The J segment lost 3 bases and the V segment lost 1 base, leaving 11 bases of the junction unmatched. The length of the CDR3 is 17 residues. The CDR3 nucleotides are TGTGCCAGTAGTATAGCCTCCCAGGGGGCAATTGGCTACGAGCAGTACTTC. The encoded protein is CASSIASQGAIGYEQYF. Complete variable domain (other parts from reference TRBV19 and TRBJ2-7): DGGITQSPKYLFRKEGQNVTLSCEQNLNHDAMYWYRQDPGQGLRLIYYSQIVNDFQKGDIAEGYSVSREKKESFPLTVTSAQKNPTAFYLCASSIASQGAIGYEQYFGPGTRLTVT.

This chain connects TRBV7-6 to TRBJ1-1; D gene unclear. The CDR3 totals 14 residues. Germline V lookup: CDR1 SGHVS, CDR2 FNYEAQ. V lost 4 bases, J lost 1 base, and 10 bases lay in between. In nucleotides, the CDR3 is TGTGCCAGCAGCTCGAGGGAGGGGAACACTGAAGCTTTCTTT. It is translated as CASSSREGNTEAFF.

This chain's CDR3 is CSVQVGETQYF. CDR3 DNA: TGCAGCGTGCAGGTAGGAGAGACCCAGTACTTC. The J gene is TRBJ2-5, the V gene TRBV29-1, with no clear D. The CDR3 contains 11 residues. V lost 6 bases to trimming and J lost 4 bases, with 9 bases between them. From germline, CDR1 is SQVTM and CDR2 ANQGSEA. Full variable domain (outside the CDR3, taken from reference TRBV29-1 and TRBJ2-5): SAVISQKPSRDICQRGTSLTIQCQVDSQVTMMFWYRQQPGQSLTLIATANQGSEATYESGFVIDKFPISRPNLTFSTLTVSNMSPEDSSIYLCSVQVGETQYFGPGTRLLVL.

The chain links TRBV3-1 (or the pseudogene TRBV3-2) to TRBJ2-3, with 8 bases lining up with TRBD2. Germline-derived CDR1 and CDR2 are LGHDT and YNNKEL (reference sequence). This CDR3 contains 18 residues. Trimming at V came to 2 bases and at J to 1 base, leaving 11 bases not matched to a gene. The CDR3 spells CASSQSLPGLVGTDTQYF. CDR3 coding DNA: TGTGCCAGCAGCCAATCCTTACCGGGACTAGTTGGCACAGATACGCAGTATTTT.

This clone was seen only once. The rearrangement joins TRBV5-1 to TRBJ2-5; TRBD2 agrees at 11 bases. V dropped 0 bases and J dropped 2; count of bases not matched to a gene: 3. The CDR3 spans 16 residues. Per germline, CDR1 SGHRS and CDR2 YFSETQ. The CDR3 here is CASSLGLAGGQETQYF. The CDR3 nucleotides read TGCGCCAGCAGCTTGGGGCTAGCGGGAGGACAAGAGACCCAGTACTTC.

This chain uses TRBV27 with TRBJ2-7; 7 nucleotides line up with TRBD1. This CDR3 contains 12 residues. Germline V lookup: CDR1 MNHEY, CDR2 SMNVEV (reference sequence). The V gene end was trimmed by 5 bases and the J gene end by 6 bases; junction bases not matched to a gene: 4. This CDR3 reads CASSATGSEQYF. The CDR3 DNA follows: TGTGCCAGCAGTGCGACAGGGAGCGAGCAGTACTTC.

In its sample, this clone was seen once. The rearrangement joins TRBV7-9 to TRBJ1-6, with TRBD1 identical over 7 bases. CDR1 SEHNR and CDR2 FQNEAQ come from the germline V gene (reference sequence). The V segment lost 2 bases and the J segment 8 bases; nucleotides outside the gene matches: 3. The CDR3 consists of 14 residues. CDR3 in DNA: TGTGCCAGCAGCTTAATAGGGGGCCATTCACCCCTCCACTTT. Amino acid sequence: CASSLIGGHSPLHF.

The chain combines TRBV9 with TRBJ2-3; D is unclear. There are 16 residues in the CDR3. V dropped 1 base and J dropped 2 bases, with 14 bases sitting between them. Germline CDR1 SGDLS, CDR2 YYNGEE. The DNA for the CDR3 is TGTGCCAGCAGCGTATTTCCGTCGAGGATCACAGATACGCAGTATTTT. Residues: CASSVFPSRITDTQYF.

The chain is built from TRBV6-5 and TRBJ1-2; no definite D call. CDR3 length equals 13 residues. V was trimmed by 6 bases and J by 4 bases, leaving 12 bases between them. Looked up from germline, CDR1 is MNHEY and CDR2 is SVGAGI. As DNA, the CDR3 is TGTGCCAGCAGGCAGAACAGCATCTATGGCTACACCTTC. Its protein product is CASRQNSIYGYTF.

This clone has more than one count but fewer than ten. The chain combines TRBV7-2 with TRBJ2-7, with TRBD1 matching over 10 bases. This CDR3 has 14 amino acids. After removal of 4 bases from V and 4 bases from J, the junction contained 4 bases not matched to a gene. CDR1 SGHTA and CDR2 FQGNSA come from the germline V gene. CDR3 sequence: CASSSGTGAYEQYF. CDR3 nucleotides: TGTGCCAGCAGCTCCGGGACAGGGGCGTACGAGCAGTACTTC.

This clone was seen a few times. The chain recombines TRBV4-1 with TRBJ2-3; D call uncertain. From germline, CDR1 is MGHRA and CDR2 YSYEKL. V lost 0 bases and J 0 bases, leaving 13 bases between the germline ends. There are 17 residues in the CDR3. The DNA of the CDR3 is TGCGCCAGCAGCCAAGATACGGCAGGCGCTAGCACAGATACGCAGTATTTT. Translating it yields CASSQDTAGASTDTQYF.

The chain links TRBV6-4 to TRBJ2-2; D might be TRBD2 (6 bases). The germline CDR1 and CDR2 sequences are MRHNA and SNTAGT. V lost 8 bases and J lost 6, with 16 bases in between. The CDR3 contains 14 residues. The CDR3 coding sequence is TGTGCCAGCCGGGAGACTCAAATGGCCGGGGAGCTGTTTTTT. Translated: CASRETQMAGELFF.

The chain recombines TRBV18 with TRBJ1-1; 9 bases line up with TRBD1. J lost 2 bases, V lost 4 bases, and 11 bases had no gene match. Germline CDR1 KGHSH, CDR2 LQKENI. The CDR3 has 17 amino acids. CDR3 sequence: CASSRSLWTGENTEAFF. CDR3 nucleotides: TGTGCCAGCTCACGGTCCCTGTGGACAGGGGAAAACACTGAAGCTTTCTTT.

The chain's CDR3 is CASSRADGVNSPLHF. The CDR3, as DNA: TGTGCCAGCAGTCGCGCGGACGGGGTTAATTCACCCCTCCACTTT. The V and J genes are TRBV6-5 and TRBJ1-6; no clear D. Germline CDR1 reads MNHEY; CDR2 reads SVGAGI. The CDR3 runs to 15 residues. Trimming removed 5 bases from V and 6 bases from J, with 14 bases in between.

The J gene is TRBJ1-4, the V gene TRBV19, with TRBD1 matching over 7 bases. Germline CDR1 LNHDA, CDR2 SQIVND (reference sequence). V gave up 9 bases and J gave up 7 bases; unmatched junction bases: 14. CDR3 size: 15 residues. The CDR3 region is CASLRRGGRGEKLFF. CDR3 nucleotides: TGTGCCAGCCTCCGTCGAGGGGGCCGGGGTGAAAAACTGTTTTTT.

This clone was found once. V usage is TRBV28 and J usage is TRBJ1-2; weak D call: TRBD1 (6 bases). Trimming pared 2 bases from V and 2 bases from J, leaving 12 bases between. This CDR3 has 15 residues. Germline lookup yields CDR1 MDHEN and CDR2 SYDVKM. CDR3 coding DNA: TGTGCCAGCAGTTTACCCGGACAGCTCAACTATGGCTACACCTTC. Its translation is CASSLPGQLNYGYTF.

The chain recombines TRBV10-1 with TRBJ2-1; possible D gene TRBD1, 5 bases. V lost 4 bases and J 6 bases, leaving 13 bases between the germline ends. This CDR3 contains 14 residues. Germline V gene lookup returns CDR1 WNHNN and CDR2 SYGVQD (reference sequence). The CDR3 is CASSARAIGNEQFF. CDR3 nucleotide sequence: TGCGCCAGCAGTGCCAGGGCGATTGGCAATGAGCAGTTCTTC.